The 23 T cell receptor beta chains below come from one sample, sequenced in a study of OX40 agonist ivuxolimab in advanced cancers. The library was made by the immunoSEQ multiplex PCR assay. What TCRdb holds here is the immuneACCESS table cut down to in-frame rearrangements. Part of the clones is not present; checked against another copy, under half of the missing clones reflect an unresolved V gene, and the others are unexplained. This sample is represented by roughly 48,000 clones; around 85% of them were singletons. The leading ten clones occupy approximately 7% of the sample. This material consisted of CD4+ or CD8+ T cells sorted from blood, taken in a trial of the OX40 agonist ivuxolimab. These receptors came from an adult with an advanced solid tumor such as melanoma, head and neck, liver or kidney cancer.

The DNA of the CDR3 is TGTGCCTGGAGTGTAACATCGATGCGGGGCTACACCTTC. The encoded protein is CAWSVTSMRGYTF. The rearrangement joins TRBV30 to TRBJ1-2; D call uncertain. Germline V gene lookup returns CDR1 GTSNPN and CDR2 SVGIG (reference sequence). Trimming pared 0 bases from V and 8 bases from J, leaving 13 bases between. The CDR3 contains 13 residues.

The chain joins TRBV30 to TRBJ1-6; 12 nucleotides line up with TRBD1. The CDR3 is made up of 17 amino acids. Germline V gene lookup returns CDR1 GTSNPN and CDR2 SVGIG (reference sequence). V dropped 2 bases and J dropped 10; count of bases not matched to a gene: 12. The CDR3 DNA sequence: TGTGCCTGGAGTACCTTCTCCGGGACAGGGGGCCTGTCACCCCTCCACTTT. Its translation: CAWSTFSGTGGLSPLHF.

The gene calls are TRBV19 and TRBJ1-5; TRBD1 is a possible D gene (5 bases). The germline V gene encodes CDR1 LNHDA and CDR2 SQIVND (reference sequence). The CDR3 contains 13 residues. V was shortened by 5 bases and J by 4 bases, with 9 bases between the two germline ends. The CDR3 nucleotides read TGTGCCAGTAGTCATCGACAGAATCAGCCCCAGCATTTT. Its protein product is CASSHRQNQPQHF.

This clone was recorded only once. The chain uses TRBV6-5 and TRBJ2-2, with D possibly being TRBD1 or TRBD2 (5 bases each). CDR1 is MNHEY, CDR2 SVGAGI, per germline. Trimming left V 10 bases short and J 5 bases short, with 17 bases between. The CDR3 totals 14 residues. DNA of the CDR3: TGTGCCACCCGACGTCGAGGGGAAACCGGGGAGCTGTTTTTT. Its translation is CATRRRGETGELFF.

A single count supports this clone. The chain carries TRBV19 and TRBJ1-3; D is uncertain. Trimming removed 6 bases from V and 0 bases from J, with 15 bases in between. This CDR3 has 16 amino acids. The germline CDR1 and CDR2 sequences are LNHDA and SQIVND (reference sequence). The CDR3 spells CASSDPGAHSGNTIYF. The CDR3 nucleotides are TGTGCCAGTAGCGACCCCGGTGCCCACTCTGGAAACACCATATATTTT.

In this sample, this clone turned up once. The gene calls are TRBV10-1 and TRBJ1-3; D remains unclear. Germline V gene data show CDR1 as WNHNN and CDR2 as SYGVQD (reference sequence). The V gene lost 9 bases and the J gene lost 0 bases, with 12 bases spanning the gap. This CDR3 contains 14 residues. The CDR3 DNA follows: TGCGCCAGAAGACTCAGGAGCTCTGGAAACACCATATATTTT. It yields the protein CARRLRSSGNTIYF.

The chain joins TRBV2 to TRBJ2-1, with TRBD2 matching 8 bases. CDR3 length: 14 amino acids. Germline CDR1 is SNHLY and CDR2 is FYNNEI. The V and J ends lost 4 bases and 5 bases, in that order; junction bases with no gene match: 4. The CDR3 DNA reads TGTGCCAGCAGTGGACTAGCGCACAACAATGAGCAGTTCTTC. Protein: CASSGLAHNNEQFF.

J is TRBJ1-2 and V is TRBV28; D possibly corresponds to TRBD1 (6 bases). V lost 2 bases and J lost 5, with 15 bases in between. Per germline, CDR1 MDHEN and CDR2 SYDVKM. The CDR3 loop spans 15 amino acids. The CDR3 sequence is CASSLRFGGGYGYTF. As DNA, the CDR3 is TGTGCCAGCAGTTTAAGGTTCGGGGGCGGGTATGGCTACACCTTC.

This chain joins TRBV18 and TRBJ1-1; 7 bases line up with TRBD1. V shed 4 bases, J shed 0 bases, and the junction held 5 bases outside the gene matches. The CDR3 spans 15 residues. Germline assignment: CDR1 KGHSH and CDR2 LQKENI. The CDR3: CASSQGTDLNTEAFF. Written as DNA, the CDR3 is TGTGCCAGCTCACAAGGGACAGACCTGAACACTGAAGCTTTCTTT.

The chain couples TRBV4-1 to TRBJ1-3; the match to TRBD1 covers 9 bases. Trimming took 3 bases from V and 0 from J; bases not matched to a gene: 0. CDR3 size: 15 residues. Germline V lookup: CDR1 MGHRA, CDR2 YSYEKL. The CDR3 loop reads CASSQTGGSGNTIYF. CDR3 in DNA: TGCGCCAGCAGCCAGACAGGGGGCTCTGGAAACACCATATATTTT.

For the CDR3, the DNA is TGCGCCAGCAGCTCTTTAGGTGGAGGGATAGAGACCCAGTACTTC. Translated: CASSSLGGGIETQYF. The J gene is TRBJ2-5, the V gene TRBV5-1, with D maybe TRBD2 (6 bases). The CDR3 is made up of 15 amino acids. V was trimmed by 3 bases and J by 4 bases, leaving 16 bases between them. The germline V gene encodes CDR1 SGHRS and CDR2 YFSETQ.

The chain is built from TRBV5-6 and TRBJ2-5; 7 bases agree with TRBD2. Trimming at V came to 0 bases and at J to 0 bases, leaving 5 bases not matched to a gene. The germline V gene has CDR1 SGHDT and CDR2 YYEEEE. CDR3 length: 16 residues. CDR3 sequence: CASSLGPSGHQETQYF. The CDR3 DNA reads as TGTGCCAGCAGCTTGGGTCCTAGCGGCCACCAAGAGACCCAGTACTTC.

The rearrangement uses TRBV5-1 and TRBJ2-7; 12 bases line up with TRBD1. This CDR3 is built from 16 residues. Germline V lookup: CDR1 SGHRS, CDR2 YFSETQ. After removal of 0 bases from V and 7 bases from J, the junction contained 8 bases not matched to a gene. The CDR3 coding sequence is TGCGCCAGCAGCTTGGGAGGGGGACAGGGGGCTGGAGAGCAGTACTTC. Translating it yields CASSLGGGQGAGEQYF.

This clone was picked up a small number of times. The chain links TRBV7-9 to TRBJ2-7; D is undetermined. Trimming shortened V by 7 bases and J by 4 bases, and 14 bases separated the two germline ends. CDR1 is SEHNR and CDR2 is FQNEAQ in the germline V gene (reference sequence). The CDR3 totals 13 residues. The CDR3 spells CASTKSDLYEQYF. The CDR3 bases are TGTGCCAGCACGAAATCAGATCTTTACGAGCAGTACTTC. The complete variable domain, with remaining parts taken from reference TRBV7-9 and TRBJ2-7, reads DTGVSQNPRHKITKRGQNVTFRCDPISEHNRLYWYRQTLGQGPEFLTYFQNEAQLEKSRLLSDRFSAERPKGSFSTLEIQRTEQGDSAMYLCASTKSDLYEQYFGPGTRLTVT.

With regard to this clone: Other DNA sequences in this specimen translate into the identical CDR3. The V and J genes are TRBV5-5 and TRBJ2-5; D remains ambiguous. The V gene's germline CDR1 is SGHKS and CDR2 YYEKEE (reference sequence). Trimming removed 1 base from V and 3 bases from J, with 1 base in between. The CDR3 is made up of 11 amino acids. CDR3 sequence: CASSLKETQYF. The CDR3 DNA reads as TGTGCCAGCAGCTTGAAAGAGACCCAGTACTTC.

The chain carries TRBV5-6 and TRBJ2-5, with no clear D. The CDR3 contains 15 residues. The V and J ends lost 0 bases and 2 bases respectively, with 11 bases between them. Germline CDR1 is SGHDT and CDR2 is YYEEEE. CDR3 nucleotide sequence: TGTGCCAGCAGCTTGGCCAATGGGCTGCAAGAGACCCAGTACTTC. It codes for CASSLANGLQETQYF.

Of note for this clone: Other DNA sequences in this specimen translate into the identical CDR3. V and J are TRBV7-9 and TRBJ1-1, with D possibly matching TRBD1 (5 bases). The CDR3 contains 12 residues. The V and J ends lost 6 bases and 4 bases respectively, with 9 bases between them. CDR1 is SEHNR and CDR2 is FQNEAQ in the germline V gene (reference sequence). DNA of the CDR3: TGTGCCAGCAGGCAAAGGGGCACTGAAGCTTTCTTT. Translating it yields CASRQRGTEAFF.

This clone was picked up one time. This chain connects TRBV11-2 to TRBJ2-7; 7 nucleotides line up with TRBD2. The CDR3 is made up of 12 amino acids. CDR1 is SGHAT, CDR2 FQNNGV, per germline. The trim removed 4 bases at V and 4 bases at J, leaving 1 base unmatched. CDR3 loop: CASSSGGYEQYF. The CDR3 nucleotides are TGTGCCAGCAGCTCCGGGGGGTACGAGCAGTACTTC.

In the case of this clone: Germline is not matched at one junction end, which may reflect a read error. V gene TRBV6-5 combines with J gene TRBJ2-7, with D hard to call. There are 11 residues in the CDR3. Germline V gene data show CDR1 as MNHEY and CDR2 as SVGAGI. CDR3 in DNA: TGTGCCAGCAGTAACTCCTACGAGCAGTACTTC. It is translated as CASSNSYEQYF.

The V gene is TRBV5-1, the J gene TRBJ1-4, with a tentative D call TRBD1 (6 bases). The CDR3 is made up of 16 amino acids. CDR1 and CDR2 (germline): SGHRS, YFSETQ. V lost 2 bases, J lost 8 bases, and 19 bases lay in between. The CDR3 DNA follows: TGCGCCAGCAGCTTTTTATCAGGGGCATCCGGAGAAAAACTGTTTTTT. Translated, it gives CASSFLSGASGEKLFF.

The chain couples TRBV5-1 to TRBJ1-1, with D uncertain. Looked up from germline, CDR1 is SGHRS and CDR2 is YFSETQ. V shed 2 bases and J shed 0 bases, with 14 bases lying between them. The length of the CDR3 is 16 residues. The DNA of the CDR3 is TGCGCCAGCAGCTTCGGTTTACGGCAGATGAACACTGAAGCTTTCTTT. Translated: CASSFGLRQMNTEAFF.

V and J are TRBV5-6 and TRBJ2-1, with D possibly TRBD1 on 6 matching bases. Trimming removed 1 base at V and 14 bases at J, with 13 bases between. There are 12 residues in the CDR3. In germline, CDR1 is SGHDT, CDR2 YYEEEE. CDR3 amino acids: CASSLMRGREFF. The CDR3 nucleotides are TGTGCCAGCAGCTTGATGAGGGGGAGAGAGTTCTTC.

The chain combines TRBV5-6 with TRBJ2-7, with D perhaps TRBD1 or TRBD2 (6 bases each). The ends were cut back, 4 bases at V and 5 bases at J, with 22 bases in the middle. CDR3 length equals 16 residues. Germline values: CDR1 SGHDT, CDR2 YYEEEE. CDR3 region: CASSATHGGPPNEQYF. In nucleotides, the CDR3 is TGTGCCAGCAGCGCGACACATGGGGGGCCCCCTAACGAGCAGTACTTC.